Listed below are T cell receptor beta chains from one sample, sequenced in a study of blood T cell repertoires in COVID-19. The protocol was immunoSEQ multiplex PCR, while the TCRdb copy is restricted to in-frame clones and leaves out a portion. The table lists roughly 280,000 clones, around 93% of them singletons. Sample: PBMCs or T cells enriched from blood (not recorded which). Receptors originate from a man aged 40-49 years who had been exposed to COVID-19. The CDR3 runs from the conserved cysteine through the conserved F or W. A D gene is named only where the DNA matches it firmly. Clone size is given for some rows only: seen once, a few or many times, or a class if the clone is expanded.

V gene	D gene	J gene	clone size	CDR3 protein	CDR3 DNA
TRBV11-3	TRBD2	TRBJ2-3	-	CASSLVPSGRIADTQYF	TGTGCCAGCAGCTTAGTCCCTAGCGGGAGAATCGCAGATACGCAGTATTTT
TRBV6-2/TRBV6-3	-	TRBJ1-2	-	CASSYVEGNGYTF	TGTGCCAGCAGTTACGTGGAGGGTAATGGCTACACCTTC
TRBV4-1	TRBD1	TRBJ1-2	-	CASSQEPQGNYGYTF	TGCGCCAGCAGCCAAGAACCACAGGGGAACTATGGCTACACCTTC
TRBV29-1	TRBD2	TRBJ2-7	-	CSVGVSGREQYF	TGCAGCGTTGGGGTTAGCGGGAGAGAGCAGTACTTC
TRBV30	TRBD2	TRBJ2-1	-	CAWSDGWEGYNEQFF	TGTGCCTGGAGTGATGGGTGGGAGGGATACAATGAGCAGTTCTTC
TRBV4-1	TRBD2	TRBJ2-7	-	CASSQDSGRVPPYEQYF	TGCGCCAGCAGCCAAGATAGCGGGAGGGTACCTCCCTACGAGCAGTACTTC
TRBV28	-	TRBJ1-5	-	CASRMDYWGNQPQHF	TGTGCCAGCAGGATGGACTACTGGGGGAATCAGCCCCAGCATTTT
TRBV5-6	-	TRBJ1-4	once	CASSLYRGYNEKLFF	TGTGCCAGCAGCTTGTATCGCGGGTACAATGAAAAACTGTTTTTT
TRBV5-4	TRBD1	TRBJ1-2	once	CASSSLRTGRFGYTF	TGTGCCAGCAGCTCGCTCAGGACAGGGCGGTTTGGCTACACCTTC
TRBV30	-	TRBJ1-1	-	CAWSLADTEAFF	TGTGCCTGGAGTTTGGCGGACACTGAAGCTTTCTTT
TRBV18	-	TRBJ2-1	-	CASSPPARYNEQFF	TGTGCCAGCTCACCACCGGCCCGCTACAATGAGCAGTTCTTC
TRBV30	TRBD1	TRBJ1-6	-	CAWSSPGQGNSPLHF	TGTGCCTGGAGTTCGCCGGGACAGGGGAATTCACCCCTCCACTTT
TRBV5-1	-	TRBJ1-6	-	CASSLVGRGGNSPLHF	TGCGCCAGCAGCTTGGTTGGCAGGGGTGGCAATTCACCCCTCCACTTT
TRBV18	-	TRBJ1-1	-	CASSPPGLGGANTEAFF	TGTGCCAGCTCACCACCCGGCCTCGGGGGGGCGAACACTGAAGCTTTCTTT
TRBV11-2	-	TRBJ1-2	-	CASSSQVGGGRHGYTF	TGTGCCAGCAGCTCCCAGGTCGGGGGAGGGAGGCATGGCTACACCTTC
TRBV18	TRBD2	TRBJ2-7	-	CASSPAWRGTSGRYYEQYF	TGTGCCAGCTCACCGGCGTGGAGAGGGACTAGCGGGAGATACTACGAGCAGTACTTC
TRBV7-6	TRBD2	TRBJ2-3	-	CASRAGVSTDTQYF	TGTGCCAGCCGAGCGGGAGTAAGCACAGATACGCAGTATTTT
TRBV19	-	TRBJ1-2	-	CASSIYTTNYGYTF	TGTGCCAGTAGTATTTACACTACTAACTATGGCTACACCTTC
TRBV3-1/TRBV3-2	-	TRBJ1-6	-	CASSHDIQVSGSSPLHF	TGTGCCAGCAGCCACGATATCCAGGTTTCCGGGAGTTCACCCCTCCACTTT
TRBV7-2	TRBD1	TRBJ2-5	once	CASSPLGTGQETQYF	TGTGCCAGCAGCCCCCTTGGGACAGGCCAAGAGACCCAGTACTTC
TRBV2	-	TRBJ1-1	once	CASSKDTLNTEAFF	TGTGCCAGCAGTAAGGACACTCTGAACACTGAAGCTTTCTTT
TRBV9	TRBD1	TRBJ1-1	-	CASSGGDRDQAFF	TGTGCCAGCAGCGGCGGGGACAGGGACCAAGCTTTCTTT
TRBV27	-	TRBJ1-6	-	CASRQDYSPLHF	TGTGCCTCCCGCCAGGACTATTCACCCCTCCACTTT
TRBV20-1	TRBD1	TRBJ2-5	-	CSASVQGNRETQYF	TGCAGTGCTAGTGTACAGGGGAACAGGGAGACCCAGTACTTC
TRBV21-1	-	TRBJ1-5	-	CASILQGKQPQHF	TGTGCCAGCATCCTACAGGGCAAGCAGCCCCAGCATTTT
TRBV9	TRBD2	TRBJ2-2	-	CASSPTTGTSGEPGELFF	TGTGCCAGCAGCCCGACGACCGGGACTAGCGGTGAACCCGGGGAGCTGTTTTTT
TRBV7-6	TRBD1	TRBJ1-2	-	CASSRTGGGYTF	TGTGCCAGCAGCCGGACAGGGGGAGGCTACACCTTC
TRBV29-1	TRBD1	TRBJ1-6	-	CSVEPLTGYNSPLHF	TGCAGCGTTGAACCGTTGACAGGGTATAATTCACCCCTCCACTTT
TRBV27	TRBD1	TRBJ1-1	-	CASSTKLGQGPLTEAFF	TGTGCCAGCAGTACCAAGCTCGGACAGGGGCCTCTCACTGAAGCTTTCTTT
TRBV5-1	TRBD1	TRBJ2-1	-	CASSPRQGGYNEQFF	TGCGCCAGCAGCCCACGACAGGGGGGCTACAATGAGCAGTTCTTC
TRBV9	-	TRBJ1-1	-	CASSHGGGTEAFF	TGTGCCAGCAGCCACGGTGGTGGCACTGAAGCTTTCTTT
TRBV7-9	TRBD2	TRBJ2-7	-	CAGSAGDKYEQYF	TGTGCCGGATCAGCGGGAGATAAGTACGAGCAGTACTTC
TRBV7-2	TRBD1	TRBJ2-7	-	CASSWGQGSKYEQYF	TGTGCCAGCAGCTGGGGACAGGGGTCAAAGTACGAGCAGTACTTC
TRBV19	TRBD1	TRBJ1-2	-	CASSADRGLNYGYTF	TGTGCCAGTAGTGCCGACAGGGGACTCAACTATGGCTACACCTTC
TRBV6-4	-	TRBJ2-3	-	CASSPDRTSTDTQYF	TGTGCCAGCAGTCCCGACAGGACTAGCACAGATACGCAGTATTTT
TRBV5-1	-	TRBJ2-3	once	CASSPDNTDTQYF	TGCGCCAGCAGCCCAGACAACACAGATACGCAGTATTTT
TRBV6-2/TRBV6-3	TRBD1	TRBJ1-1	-	CASSRDRVGSEAFF	TGTGCCAGCAGCCGTGACAGGGTGGGGTCTGAAGCTTTCTTT
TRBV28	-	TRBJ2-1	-	CASSLVGVVNNEQFF	TGTGCCAGCAGTTTGGTGGGAGTAGTAAACAATGAGCAGTTCTTC
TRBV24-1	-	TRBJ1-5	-	CATSDFSGNQPQHF	TGTGCCACCAGTGATTTCTCCGGGAATCAGCCCCAGCATTTT
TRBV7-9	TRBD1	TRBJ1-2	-	CASSFQGAIDYGYTF	TGTGCCAGCAGCTTCCAGGGGGCTATTGACTATGGCTACACCTTC
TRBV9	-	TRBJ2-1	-	CASSVEQGGQNEQFF	TGTGCCAGCAGCGTAGAGCAGGGGGGACAGAATGAGCAGTTCTTC
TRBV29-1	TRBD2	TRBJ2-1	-	CSVVELAGEGSYNEQFF	TGCAGCGTTGTTGAACTAGCGGGAGAGGGATCCTACAATGAGCAGTTCTTC
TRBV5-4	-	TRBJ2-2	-	CASSLGFSVLSTGELFF	TGTGCCAGCAGCTTGGGATTTTCTGTTCTCAGCACCGGGGAGCTGTTTTTT
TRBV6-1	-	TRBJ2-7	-	CASSESILSRPPEQYF	TGTGCCAGCAGTGAATCCATACTAAGTCGGCCCCCCGAGCAGTACTTC
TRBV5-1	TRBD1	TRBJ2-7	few	CASSPQGFYEQYF	TGCGCCAGCAGCCCACAGGGGTTCTACGAGCAGTACTTC
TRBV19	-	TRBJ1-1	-	CASSPMGSTEAFF	TGTGCCAGTAGCCCAATGGGGAGCACTGAAGCTTTCTTT
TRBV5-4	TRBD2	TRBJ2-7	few	CASSSRGGLAESYEQYF	TGTGCCAGCAGCTCACGCGGGGGACTAGCGGAATCCTACGAGCAGTACTTC
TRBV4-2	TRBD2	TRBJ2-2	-	CASSQDSSGRNTGELFF	TGTGCCAGCAGCCAAGATTCTAGCGGGAGGAACACCGGGGAGCTGTTTTTT
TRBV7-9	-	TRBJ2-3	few	CASSPRGPDTQYF	TGTGCCAGCAGCCCCCGCGGGCCAGATACGCAGTATTTT
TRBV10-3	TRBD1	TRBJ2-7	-	CASGQGPYEQYF	TGTGCCTCGGGACAGGGACCCTACGAGCAGTACTTC
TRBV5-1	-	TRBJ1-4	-	CASSFSVGNEKLFF	TGCGCCAGCAGCTTTAGCGTCGGTAATGAAAAACTGTTTTTT
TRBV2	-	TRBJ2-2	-	CASRKDTTNTGELFF	TGTGCCAGCAGAAAGGACACGACGAACACCGGGGAGCTGTTTTTT
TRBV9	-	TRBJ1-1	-	CASSLGVGRGTEAFF	TGTGCCAGCAGCCTAGGGGTGGGTAGGGGCACTGAAGCTTTCTTT
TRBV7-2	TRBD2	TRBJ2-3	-	CASSLALAGGTDTQYF	TGTGCCAGCAGCTTAGCTCTAGCGGGGGGCACAGATACGCAGTATTTT
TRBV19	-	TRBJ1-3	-	CASRLGRGWSGNTIYF	TGTGCCAGTAGATTGGGTAGAGGGTGGTCTGGAAACACCATATATTTT
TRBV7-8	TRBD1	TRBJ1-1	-	CASSPPGRGRAITEAFF	TGTGCCAGCAGCCCCCCGGGCAGGGGGCGAGCTATCACTGAAGCTTTCTTT
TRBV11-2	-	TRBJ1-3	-	CASSLVKGRRDRNTIYF	TGTGCCAGCAGCTTAGTTAAGGGCCGCAGGGATCGAAACACCATATATTTT
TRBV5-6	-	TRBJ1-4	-	CASSSLATNEKLFF	TGTGCCAGCAGCTCCCTCGCAACTAATGAAAAACTGTTTTTT
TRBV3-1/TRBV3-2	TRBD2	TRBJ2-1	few	CASSRTSGTLGDEQFF	TGTGCCAGCAGCCGGACTAGCGGGACGTTGGGAGATGAGCAGTTCTTC
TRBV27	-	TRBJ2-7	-	CASSQTISAHYEQYF	TGTGCCAGCAGTCAAACCATTAGCGCTCACTACGAGCAGTACTTC